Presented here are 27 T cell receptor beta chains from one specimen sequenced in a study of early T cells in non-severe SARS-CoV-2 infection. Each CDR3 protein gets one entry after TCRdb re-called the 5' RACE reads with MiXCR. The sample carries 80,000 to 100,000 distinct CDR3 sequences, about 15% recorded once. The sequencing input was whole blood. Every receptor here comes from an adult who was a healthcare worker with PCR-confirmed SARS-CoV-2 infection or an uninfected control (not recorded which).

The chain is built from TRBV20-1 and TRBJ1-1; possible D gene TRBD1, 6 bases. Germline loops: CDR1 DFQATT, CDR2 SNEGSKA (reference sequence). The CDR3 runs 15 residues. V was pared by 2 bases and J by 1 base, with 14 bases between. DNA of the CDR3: TGCAGTGCTAGACCACCGGACAGCCCGAACACTGAAGCTTTCTTT. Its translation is CSARPPDSPNTEAFF.

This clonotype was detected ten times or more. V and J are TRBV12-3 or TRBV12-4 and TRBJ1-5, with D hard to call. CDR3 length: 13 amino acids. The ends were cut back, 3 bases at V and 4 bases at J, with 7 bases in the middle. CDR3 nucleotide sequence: TGTGCCAGCAGTTTCGGCCAGAATCAGCCCCAGCATTTT. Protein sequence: CASSFGQNQPQHF.

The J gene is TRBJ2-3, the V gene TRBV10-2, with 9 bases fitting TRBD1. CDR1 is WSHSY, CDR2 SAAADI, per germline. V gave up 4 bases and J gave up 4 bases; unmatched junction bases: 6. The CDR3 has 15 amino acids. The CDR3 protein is CASSGGDRVPDTQYF. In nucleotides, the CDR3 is TGCGCCAGCAGTGGGGGGGACAGGGTACCAGATACGCAGTATTTT.

The chain's CDR3 is CASSQGASGSSTDTQYF. The CDR3 DNA reads TGCGCCAGCAGCCAAGGGGCCAGCGGGAGCAGTACAGATACGCAGTATTTT. J is TRBJ2-3 and V is TRBV4-1, with 8 bases identical to TRBD2. The CDR3 spans 17 residues. Germline-derived CDR1 and CDR2 are MGHRA and YSYEKL. J was trimmed by 3 bases and V by 1 base; bases with no gene match: 9.

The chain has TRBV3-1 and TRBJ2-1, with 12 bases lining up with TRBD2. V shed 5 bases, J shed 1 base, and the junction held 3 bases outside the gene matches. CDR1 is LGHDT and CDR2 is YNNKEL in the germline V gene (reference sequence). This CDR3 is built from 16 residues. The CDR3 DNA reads TGTGCCAGCAGCGAGGGGACTAGCGGGTCCTACAATGAGCAGTTCTTC. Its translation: CASSEGTSGSYNEQFF.

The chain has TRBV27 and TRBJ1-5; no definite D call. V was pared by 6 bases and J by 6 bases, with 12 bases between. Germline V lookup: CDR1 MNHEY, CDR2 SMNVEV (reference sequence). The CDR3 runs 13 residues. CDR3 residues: CASSARGGQPQHF. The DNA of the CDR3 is TGTGCCAGCAGCGCTCGGGGAGGTCAGCCCCAGCATTTT.

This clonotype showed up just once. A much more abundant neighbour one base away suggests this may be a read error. As DNA, the CDR3 is TGTGCCAGCACCTGGACCGAATATTTCACAGATACGCAGTATTTT. Its translation: CASTWTEYFTDTQYF. The chain carries TRBV28 and TRBJ2-3; D remains unclear. The V gene lost 7 bases and the J gene lost 2 bases, with 16 bases spanning the gap. This CDR3 comprises 15 residues. Per germline, CDR1 MDHEN and CDR2 SYDVKM. The full variable domain, its missing parts supplied by reference TRBV28 and TRBJ2-3, is DVKVTQSSRYLVKRTGEKVFLECVQDMDHENMFWYRQDPGLGLRLIYFSYDVKMKEKGDIPEGYSVSREKKERFSLILESASTNQTSMYLCASTWTEYFTDTQYFGPGTRLTVL.

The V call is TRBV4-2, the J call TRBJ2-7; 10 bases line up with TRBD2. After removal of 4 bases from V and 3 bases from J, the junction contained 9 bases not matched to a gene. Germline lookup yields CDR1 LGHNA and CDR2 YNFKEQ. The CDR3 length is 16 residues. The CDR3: CASSRSAGLAVYEQYF. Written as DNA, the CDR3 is TGTGCCAGCAGCCGTTCAGCAGGACTAGCGGTCTACGAGCAGTACTTC.

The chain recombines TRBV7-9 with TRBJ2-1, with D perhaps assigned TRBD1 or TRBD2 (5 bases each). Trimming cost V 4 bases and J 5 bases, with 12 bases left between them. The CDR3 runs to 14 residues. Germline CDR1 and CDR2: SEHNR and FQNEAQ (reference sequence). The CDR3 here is CASSSGGGNNEQFF. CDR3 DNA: TGTGCCAGCAGCTCCGGTGGGGGTAACAATGAGCAGTTCTTC.

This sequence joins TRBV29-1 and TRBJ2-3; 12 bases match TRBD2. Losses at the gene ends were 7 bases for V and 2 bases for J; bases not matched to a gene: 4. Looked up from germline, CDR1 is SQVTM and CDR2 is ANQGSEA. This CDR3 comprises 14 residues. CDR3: CSGRTSGATDTQYF. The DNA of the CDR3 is TGCAGCGGACGGACTAGCGGGGCCACAGATACGCAGTATTTT.

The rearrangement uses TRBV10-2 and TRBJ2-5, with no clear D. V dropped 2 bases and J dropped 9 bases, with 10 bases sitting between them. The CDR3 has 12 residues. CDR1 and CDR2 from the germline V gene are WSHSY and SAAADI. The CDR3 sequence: CASSEPRNAQYF. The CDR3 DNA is TGCGCCAGCAGTGAGCCGCGCAACGCCCAGTACTTC.

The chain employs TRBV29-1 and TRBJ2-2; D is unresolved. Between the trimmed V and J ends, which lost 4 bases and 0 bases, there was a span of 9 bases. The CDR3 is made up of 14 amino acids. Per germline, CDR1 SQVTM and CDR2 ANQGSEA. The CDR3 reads CSVAGRTNTGELFF. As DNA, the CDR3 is TGCAGCGTTGCTGGTAGGACGAACACCGGGGAGCTGTTTTTT.

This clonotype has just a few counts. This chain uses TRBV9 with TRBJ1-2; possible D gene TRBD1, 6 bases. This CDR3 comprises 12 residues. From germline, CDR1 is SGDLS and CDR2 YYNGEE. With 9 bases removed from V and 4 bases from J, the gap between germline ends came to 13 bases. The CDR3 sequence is CATGGIGYGYTF. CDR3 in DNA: TGTGCCACCGGGGGCATTGGCTATGGCTACACCTTC.

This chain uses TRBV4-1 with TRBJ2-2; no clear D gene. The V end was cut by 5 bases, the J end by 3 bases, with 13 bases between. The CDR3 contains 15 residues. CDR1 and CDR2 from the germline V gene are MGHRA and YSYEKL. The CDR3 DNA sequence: TGCGCCAGCAGCGGTCGGTCCCTCGACACCGGGGAGCTGTTTTTT. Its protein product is CASSGRSLDTGELFF.

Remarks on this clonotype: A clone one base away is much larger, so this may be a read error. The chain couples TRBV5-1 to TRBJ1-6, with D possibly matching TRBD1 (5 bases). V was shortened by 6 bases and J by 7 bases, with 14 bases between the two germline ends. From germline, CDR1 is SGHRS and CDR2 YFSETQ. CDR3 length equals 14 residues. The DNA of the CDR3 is TGCGCCAGCAACTCGGGACTCATGAATTCACCCCTCCACTTT. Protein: CASNSGLMNSPLHF.

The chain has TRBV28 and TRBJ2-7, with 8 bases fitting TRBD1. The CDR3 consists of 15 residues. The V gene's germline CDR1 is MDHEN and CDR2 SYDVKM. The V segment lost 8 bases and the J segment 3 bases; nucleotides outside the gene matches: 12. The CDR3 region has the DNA TGTGCCAGCGCTTCCCCCAGGGGGCTTGTCTACGAGCAGTACTTC. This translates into CASASPRGLVYEQYF.

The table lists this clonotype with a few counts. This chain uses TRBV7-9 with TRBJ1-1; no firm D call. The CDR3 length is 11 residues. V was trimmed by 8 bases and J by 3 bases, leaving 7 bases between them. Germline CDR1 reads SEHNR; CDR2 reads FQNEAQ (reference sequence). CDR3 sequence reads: CASGLYTEAFF. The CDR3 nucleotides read TGTGCCAGCGGCCTTTACACTGAAGCTTTCTTT.

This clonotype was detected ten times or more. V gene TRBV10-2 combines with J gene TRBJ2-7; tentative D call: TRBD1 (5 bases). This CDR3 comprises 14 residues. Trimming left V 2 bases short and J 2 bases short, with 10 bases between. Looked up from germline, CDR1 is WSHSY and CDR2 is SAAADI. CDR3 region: CASSEGALTYEQYF. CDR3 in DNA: TGCGCCAGCAGTGAGGGGGCCCTGACCTACGAGCAGTACTTC.

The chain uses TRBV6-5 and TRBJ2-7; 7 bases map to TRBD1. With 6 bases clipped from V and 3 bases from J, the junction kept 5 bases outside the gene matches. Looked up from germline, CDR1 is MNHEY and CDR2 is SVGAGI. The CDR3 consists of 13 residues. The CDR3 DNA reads TGTGCCAGCAGCTACAGGGGTAACTACGAGCAGTACTTC. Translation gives CASSYRGNYEQYF.

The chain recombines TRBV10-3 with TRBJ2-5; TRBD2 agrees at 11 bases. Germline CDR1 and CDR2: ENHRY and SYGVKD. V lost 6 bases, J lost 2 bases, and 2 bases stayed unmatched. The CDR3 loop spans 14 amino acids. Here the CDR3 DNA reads TGTGCCATCAGCGGGACTAGCGGACAAGAGACCCAGTACTTC. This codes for CAISGTSGQETQYF.

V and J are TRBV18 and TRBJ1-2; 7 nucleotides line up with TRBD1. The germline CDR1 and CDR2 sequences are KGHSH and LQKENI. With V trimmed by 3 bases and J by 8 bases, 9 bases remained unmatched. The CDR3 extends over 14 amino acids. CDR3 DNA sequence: TGTGCCAGCTCACCGTCCGAACAGGGGAGCGGCTACACCTTC. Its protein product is CASSPSEQGSGYTF.

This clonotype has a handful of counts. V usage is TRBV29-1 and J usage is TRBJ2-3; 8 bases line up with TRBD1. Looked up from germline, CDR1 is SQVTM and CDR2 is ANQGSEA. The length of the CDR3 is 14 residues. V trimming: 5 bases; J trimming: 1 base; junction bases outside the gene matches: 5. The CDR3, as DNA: TGCAGCGTTCCCGGGACAGGAGGCACAGATACGCAGTATTTT. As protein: CSVPGTGGTDTQYF.

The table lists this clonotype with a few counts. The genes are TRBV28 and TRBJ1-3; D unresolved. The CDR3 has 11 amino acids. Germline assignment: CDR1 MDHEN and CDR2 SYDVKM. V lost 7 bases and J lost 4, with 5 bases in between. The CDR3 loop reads CASTSGNTIYF. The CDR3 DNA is TGTGCCAGCACATCCGGAAACACCATATATTTT.

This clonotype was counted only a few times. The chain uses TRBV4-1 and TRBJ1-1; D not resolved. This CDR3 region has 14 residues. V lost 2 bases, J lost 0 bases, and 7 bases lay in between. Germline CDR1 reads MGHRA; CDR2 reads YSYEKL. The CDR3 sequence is CASSQTSLNTEAFF. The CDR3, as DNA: TGCGCCAGCAGCCAAACCAGCCTGAACACTGAAGCTTTCTTT.

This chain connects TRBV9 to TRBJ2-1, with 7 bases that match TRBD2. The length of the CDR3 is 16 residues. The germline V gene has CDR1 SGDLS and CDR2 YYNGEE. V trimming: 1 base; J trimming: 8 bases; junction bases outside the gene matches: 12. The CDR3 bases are TGTGCCAGCAGCGTAAGTGTGGGAGGGCCGTATGATGAGCAGTTCTTC. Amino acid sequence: CASSVSVGGPYDEQFF.

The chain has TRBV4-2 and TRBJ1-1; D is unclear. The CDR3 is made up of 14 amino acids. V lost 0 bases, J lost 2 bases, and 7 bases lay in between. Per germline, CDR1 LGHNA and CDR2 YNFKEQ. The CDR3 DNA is TGTGCCAGCAGCCAAGATATGGGCAACACTGAAGCTTTCTTT. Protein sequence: CASSQDMGNTEAFF.

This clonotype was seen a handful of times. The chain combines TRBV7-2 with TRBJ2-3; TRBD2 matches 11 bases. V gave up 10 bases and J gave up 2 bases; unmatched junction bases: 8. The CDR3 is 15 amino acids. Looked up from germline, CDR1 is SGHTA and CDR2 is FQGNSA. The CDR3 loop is CATRLAGFVTDTQYF. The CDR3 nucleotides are TGTGCCACAAGACTAGCGGGATTTGTCACAGATACGCAGTATTTT.